Listed here are 7 T cell receptor beta chains from one sample, sequenced in a study of blood T cells in healthy people across ages. It was with a sample-barcoded 5' primer and a J-beta primer mix that a second PCR of roughly 6 to 12 cycles was run. One entry per CDR3 protein, called by TCRdb with MiXCR from the 5' RACE reads. The sample lists 1.6 million or so distinct CDR3 sequences, about 35% occurring once. The sequenced sample was blood. The source of these receptors is a woman aged 25 to 39 in good health.

This chain links TRBV6-2 or TRBV6-3 with TRBJ1-1; D is unresolved. This CDR3 is built from 15 residues. The V gene lost 3 bases and the J gene lost 1 base, with 12 bases spanning the gap. CDR1 is MNHEY, CDR2 SVGEGT, per germline. The CDR3 DNA sequence: TGTGCCAGCAGTTATTTTGGGGTGGGGAACACTGAAGCTTTCTTT. Its translation is CASSYFGVGNTEAFF.

V gene TRBV28 combines with J gene TRBJ2-7; 10 nucleotides match TRBD1. The J call may be mistaken, given a closer DNA end match to TRBJ2-5. The CDR3 spans 15 residues. The germline V gene has CDR1 MDHEN and CDR2 SYDVKM. CDR3 amino acids: CASIIGQGDWKTQYF. The CDR3 region has the DNA TGTGCCAGCATAATCGGACAGGGGGACTGGAAGACCCAGTACTTC.

The chain couples TRBV5-1 to TRBJ2-1, with 9 bases lining up with TRBD1. The length of the CDR3 is 19 residues. Germline CDR1 is SGHRS and CDR2 is YFSETQ. Losses at the gene ends were 1 base for V and 4 bases for J; bases not matched to a gene: 15. The CDR3 DNA follows: TGCGCCAGCAGCTTGTTTGGGGGACAGGGAACAGTGGGTTACAATGAGCAGTTCTTC. Its protein product is CASSLFGGQGTVGYNEQFF.

This clonotype has more than one count but fewer than ten. V and J are TRBV5-1 and TRBJ2-7; D assignment may be TRBD1 or TRBD2 (5 bases each). V shed 0 bases and J shed 7 bases, with 14 bases lying between them. The CDR3 is 14 residues long. Per the germline V gene, CDR1 is SGHRS and CDR2 is YFSETQ. CDR3 nucleotide sequence: TGCGCCAGCAGCTTGGCCAAGGGGACCAGGGAGCAGTACTTC. Its protein is CASSLAKGTREQYF.

This clonotype was seen a few times. V and J are TRBV28 and TRBJ2-7, with 8 bases lining up with TRBD2. With 4 bases clipped from V and 0 bases from J, the junction kept 11 bases outside the gene matches. Per germline, CDR1 MDHEN and CDR2 SYDVKM. CDR3 length: 17 residues. The CDR3 DNA is TGTGCCAGCAGTTCCTATGCAATGGCGGGAGGCTCCTACGAGCAGTACTTC. Its translation is CASSSYAMAGGSYEQYF.

This chain's CDR3 is CASSPQMGTEAFF. The CDR3 DNA sequence: TGTGCCAGCAGCCCCCAAATGGGGACTGAAGCTTTCTTT. The chain links TRBV5-6 to TRBJ1-1, with D uncertain. V lost 4 bases and J lost 5, with 12 bases in between. Germline V gene lookup returns CDR1 SGHDT and CDR2 YYEEEE. The CDR3 runs to 13 residues.

This clonotype has at least ten counts. The DNA of the CDR3 is TGTGCCAGCAGTGCTCCCGACAGGGGGTTCACCTACGAGCAGTACTTC. This gives the protein CASSAPDRGFTYEQYF. The V gene is TRBV6-1, the J gene TRBJ2-7; 9 bases match TRBD1. CDR3 length equals 16 residues. The J segment lost 2 bases and the V segment lost 4 bases, leaving 9 bases of the junction unmatched. Looked up from germline, CDR1 is MNHNS and CDR2 is SASEGT.